Presented here are 10 T cell receptor beta chains from one specimen sequenced in a study of blood T cells in healthy people across ages. Combining a sample-barcoded 5' primer with a J-beta primer mix, a second PCR ran for about 7 to 11 cycles. Via MiXCR, TCRdb re-called the 5' RACE reads, giving one row per CDR3 protein. The profile covers some 1,000,000 distinct CDR3 sequences, with approximately 25% appearing a single time and approximately 0.79% taken by the ten largest. The sample was also reused in another study, on T cells of mothers and their children.

What was sequenced was blood. Receptors were obtained from a girl aged 2-15 years in good health.

This clonotype has just a few counts. The chain has TRBV27 and TRBJ1-1, with D possibly being TRBD1 (5 bases). This CDR3 region has 15 residues. Germline V lookup: CDR1 MNHEY, CDR2 SMNVEV (reference sequence). The germline V and J ends were trimmed by 5 bases and 11 bases, with 24 bases remaining between them. In DNA form, the CDR3 reads TGTGCCAGCAGTCTCAGCGAGGTGTCAGGGCCTCCTGCTTTCTTT. This gives the protein CASSLSEVSGPPAFF.

This sequence joins TRBV6-6 and TRBJ1-5, with D perhaps TRBD1 (5 bases). Trimming took 4 bases from V and 3 from J, leaving 10 bases between them. The CDR3 has 14 amino acids. Per germline, CDR1 MNHNY and CDR2 SVGAGI (reference sequence). The CDR3 spells CASSFGRVNQPQHF. The CDR3 DNA reads TGTGCCAGCAGTTTCGGCAGGGTCAATCAGCCCCAGCATTTT.

This clonotype was counted only a few times. The chain links TRBV12-5 to TRBJ2-3, with D possibly being TRBD2 (5 bases). Looked up from germline, CDR1 is LGHNT and CDR2 is FRNRAP. The CDR3 is made up of 15 amino acids. V shed 2 bases and J shed 0 bases, with 9 bases lying between them. The CDR3 nucleotides read TGTGCTAGTGGTTTGTTTGGACTCAGCACAGATACGCAGTATTTT. Translating gives CASGLFGLSTDTQYF.

This clonotype has only a few counts. V usage is TRBV10-1 and J usage is TRBJ2-3; 8 bases align to TRBD1. Germline CDR1 and CDR2: WNHNN and SYGVQD (reference sequence). Germline trimming cut 1 base from V and 2 bases from J; bases unmatched to any gene: 2. The CDR3 has 15 amino acids. The CDR3 is CASSELTGVTDTQYF. In nucleotides, the CDR3 is TGCGCCAGCAGTGAGTTGACAGGGGTCACAGATACGCAGTATTTT.

In this sample, this clonotype turned up a few times. The chain is built from TRBV6-2 or TRBV6-3 and TRBJ2-4, with a weak D call TRBD1 (5 bases). CDR3 length: 18 residues. Germline V CDR1 and CDR2: MNHEY, SVGEGT. Between the trimmed V and J ends, which lost 0 bases and 0 bases, there was a span of 15 bases. As DNA, the CDR3 is TGTGCCAGCAGTTACTCGAAATTGACAGCTATAGCCAAAAACATTCAGTACTTC. This translates into CASSYSKLTAIAKNIQYF.

The CDR3 coding sequence is TGTGCCAGCAGCCAATCGGGATGGTACGAGCAGTACTTC. It is translated as CASSQSGWYEQYF. The rearrangement links TRBV14 to TRBJ2-7; TRBD2 is a possible D gene (5 bases). Germline loops: CDR1 SGHDN, CDR2 FVKESK. The CDR3 contains 13 residues. The germline V and J ends were trimmed by 2 bases and 4 bases, with 9 bases remaining between them.

The genes are TRBV28 and TRBJ2-3; TRBD2 matches 9 bases. The CDR3 is 15 residues long. The germline V gene has CDR1 MDHEN and CDR2 SYDVKM. Unmatched junction bases numbered 6, after V lost 2 bases and J lost 6 bases. CDR3 in amino acids: CASSLIAGVGDTQYF. The CDR3 region has the DNA TGTGCCAGCAGTTTAATAGCGGGAGTAGGGGATACGCAGTATTTT.

This clonotype was observed a handful of times. The rearrangement joins TRBV27 to TRBJ2-7; no clear D gene. This CDR3 is 14 amino acids long. Germline V gene sequence: CDR1 MNHEY, CDR2 SMNVEV (reference sequence). Trimming pared 4 bases from V and 2 bases from J, leaving 12 bases between. CDR3 sequence: CASSSELGAYEQYF. CDR3 sequence (DNA): TGTGCCAGCAGTTCGGAATTGGGTGCCTACGAGCAGTACTTC.

The gene calls are TRBV29-1 and TRBJ2-1, with no clear D. CDR1 is SQVTM, CDR2 ANQGSEA, per germline. The CDR3 is made up of 14 amino acids. Trimming left V 3 bases short and J 10 bases short, with 19 bases between. CDR3 loop: CSVDRSATNAEQFF. The CDR3 DNA follows: TGCAGCGTTGATAGGTCAGCCACCAATGCGGAGCAGTTCTTC.

The chain links TRBV3-1 to TRBJ2-7; 7 bases align to TRBD1. Germline V CDR1 and CDR2: LGHDT, YNNKEL (reference sequence). Losses at the gene ends were 5 bases for V and 0 bases for J; bases not matched to a gene: 7. CDR3 length equals 15 residues. CDR3 residues: CASSGRRGYSYEQYF. The CDR3 nucleotides are TGTGCCAGCAGCGGCCGCAGGGGGTACTCCTACGAGCAGTACTTC.